These 30 T cell receptor beta chains share one sample of origin, sequenced in a study of beta chain features in type 1 diabetes. Notes on the study in general: Across all four CD4+ subsets, people with type 1 diabetes showed modestly shorter TCRB CDR3s.

These receptors' antigens are unknown. All of the isolated RNA was reverse transcribed, so expressed TCRB transcripts were sequenced. Libraries were prepared by immunoSEQ multiplex PCR; TCRdb keeps only in-frame clonotypes and omits some of them. In the table there are 600,000 to 750,000 clones, around 12% of which are singletons. The sequencing input was naive CD4+ T cells from blood. The receptors originated from a man under 40 with type 1 diabetes.

The V and J genes are TRBV7-2 and TRBJ2-5; D is possibly TRBD1 (5 bases). Germline CDR1 and CDR2: SGHTA and FQGNSA. The germline V and J ends were trimmed by 5 bases and 5 bases, with 15 bases remaining between them. There are 14 residues in the CDR3. The CDR3 sequence is CASSTDRGGETQYF. CDR3 nucleotides: TGTGCCAGCAGCACTGATAGGGGTGGCGAGACCCAGTACTTC.

The chain uses TRBV29-1 and TRBJ1-2, with 8 bases fitting TRBD1. CDR3 length: 14 residues. J lost 6 bases, V lost 6 bases, and 12 bases had no gene match. Germline V gives CDR1 SQVTM, CDR2 ANQGSEA. CDR3 in DNA: TGCAGCGTCGGCGACAGGGGAAACGTAGATGGCTACACCTTC. Translating it yields CSVGDRGNVDGYTF.

A few counts support this clone. The CDR3 spells CAWASEVLGELFF. The DNA for the CDR3 is TGTGCCTGGGCGTCTGAGGTTCTGGGGGAGCTGTTTTTT. The chain couples TRBV30 to TRBJ2-2; D is undetermined. The CDR3 is 13 amino acids. The V and J ends lost 5 bases and 8 bases respectively, with 15 bases between them. Germline assignment: CDR1 GTSNPN and CDR2 SVGIG (reference sequence).

The CDR3 nucleotides are TGTGCCAGCTGGACAGGGGTAGCAACTAATGAAAAACTGTTTTTT. This gives the protein CASWTGVATNEKLFF. This sequence joins TRBV2 and TRBJ1-4; 9 nucleotides agree with TRBD1. The germline gives CDR1 SNHLY, CDR2 FYNNEI. V shed 8 bases, J shed 0 bases, and the junction held 4 bases outside the gene matches. The CDR3 runs to 15 residues.

On this clone itself: Additional DNA sequences in this sample encode the identical CDR3. J is TRBJ1-1 and V is TRBV10-3, with TRBD1 matching 8 bases. Germline V gives CDR1 ENHRY, CDR2 SYGVKD. This CDR3 is built from 14 residues. V was clipped by 3 bases and J by 2 bases; unmatched bases: 2. CDR3 in DNA: TGTGCCATCAGTGAAGGGACAGGAAACACTGAAGCTTTCTTT. Translation: CAISEGTGNTEAFF.

The sample holds a few counts of this clone. The chain employs TRBV11-2 and TRBJ2-5; D gene uncertain. Germline CDR1 and CDR2: SGHAT and FQNNGV. V was pared by 6 bases and J by 3 bases, with 17 bases between. The CDR3 runs 15 residues. The CDR3, as DNA: TGTGCCAGCAGTGGGGTAGAGTACCGAGAAGAGACCCAGTACTTC. Translation: CASSGVEYREETQYF.

The chain joins TRBV6-5 to TRBJ2-3; D might be TRBD2 (6 bases). The length of the CDR3 is 14 residues. Trimming took 8 bases from V and 4 from J, leaving 16 bases between them. The germline V gene encodes CDR1 MNHEY and CDR2 SVGAGI. The CDR3 sequence: CASRRGGAADTQYF. The CDR3 nucleotides read TGTGCCAGCCGCCGAGGCGGGGCCGCAGATACGCAGTATTTT.

The chain links TRBV5-1 to TRBJ1-5; D might be TRBD1 (5 bases). The CDR3 contains 14 residues. Germline CDR1 SGHRS, CDR2 YFSETQ. Trimming took off 4 bases at V and 2 bases at J, with 10 bases between the two ends. The CDR3 loop is CASSERGGNQPQHF. CDR3 DNA sequence: TGCGCCAGCAGCGAGCGGGGGGGCAATCAGCCCCAGCATTTT.

This clone was observed a few times. Here the CDR3 reads CASSLAGAANEKLFF. CDR3 sequence (DNA): TGTGCCAGCAGCTTGGCAGGGGCGGCTAATGAAAAACTGTTTTTT. The chain employs TRBV5-4 and TRBJ1-4; D is possibly TRBD1 (6 bases). Germline-derived CDR1 and CDR2 are SGHNT and YYREEE (reference sequence). The CDR3 totals 15 residues. Trimming removed 0 bases from V and 3 bases from J, with 9 bases in between.

In this sample, this clone turned up a few times. This sample also contains other DNA sequences that code for the same CDR3. The V gene is TRBV19, the J gene TRBJ1-5; D remains unclear. CDR1 is LNHDA and CDR2 is SQIVND in the germline V gene (reference sequence). Trimming left V 0 bases short and J 4 bases short, with 4 bases between. This CDR3 has 13 amino acids. DNA for the CDR3: TGTGCCAGTAGTATAGACGGAAATCAGCCCCAGCATTTT. Amino acids: CASSIDGNQPQHF.

The chain joins TRBV4-3 to TRBJ1-2, with TRBD1 matching over 7 bases. Germline trimming cut 2 bases from V and 5 bases from J; bases unmatched to any gene: 8. This CDR3 is built from 15 residues. Germline V CDR1 and CDR2: LGHNA, YSLEER. The CDR3 loop reads CASSQTLDRAYGYTF. CDR3 sequence (DNA): TGCGCCAGCAGCCAAACCCTCGACAGGGCTTATGGCTACACCTTC.

This clone was detected only a few times. The chain recombines TRBV6-5 with TRBJ2-5, with 16 positions matching TRBD2. Trimming removed 4 bases from V and 8 bases from J; junction bases left unmatched: 7. This CDR3 has 16 residues. The germline gives CDR1 MNHEY, CDR2 SVGAGI. In DNA form, the CDR3 reads TGTGCCAGCAGTTGGCAGGGACTAGCGGGGGGGGCCACCCAGTACTTC. Its protein is CASSWQGLAGGATQYF.

This clone was seen a handful of times. The V call is TRBV18, the J call TRBJ1-1, with 9 bases aligning to TRBD1. V gave up 3 bases and J gave up 7 bases; unmatched junction bases: 6. From germline, CDR1 is KGHSH and CDR2 LQKENI. This CDR3 region has 14 residues. The CDR3 DNA is TGTGCCAGCTCACCTCAGGACAGGGGAAATGAAGCTTTCTTT. Translated: CASSPQDRGNEAFF. Complete variable domain (other parts from reference TRBV18 and TRBJ1-1): NAGVMQNPRHLVRRRGQEARLRCSPMKGHSHVYWYRQLPEEGLKFMVYLQKENIIDESGMPKERFSAEFPKEGPSILRIQQVVRGDSAAYFCASSPQDRGNEAFFGQGTRLTVV.

This clone was observed a few times. The chain couples TRBV7-2 to TRBJ2-2; unclear D gene. From germline, CDR1 is SGHTA and CDR2 FQGNSA. This CDR3 is built from 12 residues. V was shortened by 8 bases and J by 1 base, with 5 bases between the two germline ends. The CDR3 here is CASAENTGELFF. CDR3 sequence (DNA): TGTGCCAGCGCGGAGAACACCGGGGAGCTGTTTTTT. The full variable domain, completed using reference TRBV7-2 and TRBJ2-2, is GAGVSQSPSNKVTEKGKDVELRCDPISGHTALYWYRQSLGQGLEFLIYFQGNSAPDKSGLPSDRFSAERTGGSVSTLTIQRTQQEDSAVYLCASAENTGELFFGEGSRLTVL.

V usage is TRBV2 and J usage is TRBJ2-7; no definite D call. Germline-derived CDR1 and CDR2 are SNHLY and FYNNEI. This CDR3 is 12 amino acids long. Trimming left V 8 bases short and J 6 bases short, with 14 bases between. CDR3: CASVLITGEQYF. CDR3 DNA sequence: TGTGCCAGCGTACTAATAACGGGCGAGCAGTACTTC.

This clone turned up a few times. The rearrangement links TRBV5-1 to TRBJ2-7; possible D gene TRBD1, 6 bases. The CDR3 has 13 amino acids. The V end lost 2 bases, the J end lost 3 bases, and 9 bases lay between the germline ends. Per the germline V gene, CDR1 is SGHRS and CDR2 is YFSETQ. The chain's CDR3 is CASSFGTIYEQYF. CDR3 sequence (DNA): TGCGCCAGCAGCTTCGGGACAATCTACGAGCAGTACTTC.

This clone has only a few counts. The chain employs TRBV5-1 and TRBJ1-2; D is perhaps TRBD1 (5 bases). The CDR3 loop spans 17 amino acids. Trimming took 4 bases from V and 6 from J, leaving 25 bases between them. Per the germline V gene, CDR1 is SGHRS and CDR2 is YFSETQ. The CDR3 reads CASSVNAGTGFRNGYTF. The CDR3 coding sequence is TGCGCCAGCAGCGTAAATGCCGGGACGGGGTTTAGGAATGGCTACACCTTC.

The CDR3 sequence is CASRGGVDYGYTF. The DNA of the CDR3 is TGTGCCAGCAGGGGAGGGGTCGACTATGGCTACACCTTC. The genes are TRBV6-5 and TRBJ1-2; a weak D match, TRBD1 (5 bases). The CDR3 sequence is 13 residues long. Germline V gene lookup returns CDR1 MNHEY and CDR2 SVGAGI. Deletions cut 6 bases from V and 3 bases from J, with 11 bases between.

The V gene is TRBV9, the J gene TRBJ2-7; 10 positions match TRBD2. Germline CDR1 is SGDLS and CDR2 is YYNGEE. Unmatched junction bases numbered 5, after V lost 0 bases and J lost 2 bases. The CDR3 covers 16 residues. CDR3 protein: CASSVGSGGAPYEQYF. DNA for the CDR3: TGTGCCAGCAGCGTAGGGAGCGGGGGGGCTCCCTACGAGCAGTACTTC. The full variable domain, rest sourced from reference TRBV9 and TRBJ2-7, is DSGVTQTPKHLITATGQRVTLRCSPRSGDLSVYWYQQSLDQGLQFLIQYYNGEERAKGNILERFSAQQFPDLHSELNLSSLELGDSALYFCASSVGSGGAPYEQYFGPGTRLTVT.

CDR3 residues: CASSVDHEQFF. In DNA, the CDR3 is TGTGCCAGCAGCGTAGATCATGAGCAGTTCTTC. The V call is TRBV9, the J call TRBJ2-1; D not resolved. V was pared by 0 bases and J by 8 bases, with 3 bases between. CDR1 and CDR2 from the germline V gene are SGDLS and YYNGEE. The CDR3 runs 11 residues.

The rearrangement uses TRBV2 and TRBJ2-1, with D perhaps matching TRBD2 (6 bases). This CDR3 has 14 amino acids. Germline CDR1 reads SNHLY; CDR2 reads FYNNEI. Trimming shortened V by 6 bases and J by 8 bases, and 17 bases separated the two germline ends. For the CDR3, the DNA is TGTGCCAGCAGCGCCCCGACTAGTCTAGATGAGCAGTTCTTC. This codes for CASSAPTSLDEQFF. Complete variable domain (other parts from reference TRBV2 and TRBJ2-1): EPEVTQTPSHQVTQMGQEVILRCVPISNHLYFYWYRQILGQKVEFLVSFYNNEISEKSEIFDDQFSVERPDGSNFTLKIRSTKLEDSAMYFCASSAPTSLDEQFFGPGTRLTVL.

This chain connects TRBV7-2 to TRBJ1-5, with 7 bases lining up with TRBD1. CDR1 and CDR2 (germline): SGHTA, FQGNSA. CDR3 size: 16 residues. The ends lost 5 bases at V and 3 bases at J; junction bases unmatched: 10. In DNA form, the CDR3 reads TGTGCCAGCAGCCAGGAGGGGGCTGGGAACAATCAGCCCCAGCATTTT. As protein: CASSQEGAGNNQPQHF. The variable domain in full, completed from reference TRBV7-2 and TRBJ1-5, reads GAGVSQSPSNKVTEKGKDVELRCDPISGHTALYWYRQSLGQGLEFLIYFQGNSAPDKSGLPSDRFSAERTGGSVSTLTIQRTQQEDSAVYLCASSQEGAGNNQPQHFGDGTRLSIL.

The gene calls are TRBV7-3 and TRBJ2-1; tentatively, D is TRBD1 (5 bases). V was clipped by 5 bases and J by 4 bases, with 15 bases between them. This CDR3 contains 15 residues. Germline-derived CDR1 and CDR2 are SGHTA and FQGTGA. CDR3 in DNA: TGTGCCAGCAGCCCGGACCAGGGAAGATACAATGAGCAGTTCTTC. It yields the protein CASSPDQGRYNEQFF. Using reference TRBV7-3 and TRBJ2-1 for the parts outside the CDR3, the full variable domain is GAGVSQTPSNKVTEKGKYVELRCDPISGHTALYWYRQSLGQGPEFLIYFQGTGAADDSGLPNDRFFAVRPEGSVSTLKIQRTERGDSAVYLCASSPDQGRYNEQFFGPGTRLTVL.

The chain has TRBV7-6 and TRBJ2-3, with D uncertain. CDR1 is SGHVS, CDR2 FNYEAQ, per germline. Trimming pared 6 bases from V and 1 base from J, leaving 17 bases between. The CDR3 covers 16 residues. DNA for the CDR3: TGTGCCAGCAGTGGGTATGACCGGGTACGCACAGATACGCAGTATTTT. Amino acids: CASSGYDRVRTDTQYF.

This chain joins TRBV7-9 and TRBJ2-3; a possible D gene is TRBD1 (6 bases). V was cut by 3 bases and J by 1 base, with 8 bases left in between. Germline V gives CDR1 SEHNR, CDR2 FQNEAQ (reference sequence). The CDR3 is 14 residues long. CDR3 sequence reads: CASSFEGGTDTQYF. CDR3 DNA sequence: TGTGCCAGCAGCTTCGAGGGGGGCACAGATACGCAGTATTTT. The variable domain in full, with the rest retrieved from reference TRBV7-9 and TRBJ2-3, is DTGVSQNPRHKITKRGQNVTFRCDPISEHNRLYWYRQTLGQGPEFLTYFQNEAQLEKSRLLSDRFSAERPKGSFSTLEIQRTEQGDSAMYLCASSFEGGTDTQYFGPGTRLTVL.

The table lists this clone with a few counts. The rearrangement links TRBV7-2 to TRBJ2-3, with a tentative D call TRBD2 (5 bases). Germline CDR1 and CDR2: SGHTA and FQGNSA. Trimming left V 1 base short and J 0 bases short, with 8 bases between. The CDR3 is 15 residues long. The CDR3 reads CASSLVRGSTDTQYF. CDR3 DNA: TGTGCCAGCAGCTTAGTCCGGGGTAGCACAGATACGCAGTATTTT.

V usage is TRBV7-2 and J usage is TRBJ2-1; D remains ambiguous. In germline, CDR1 is SGHTA, CDR2 FQGNSA. V was cut by 2 bases and J by 2 bases, with 16 bases left in between. The CDR3 is made up of 17 amino acids. CDR3 DNA: TGTGCCAGCAGCTTAAACCGGATAGGATACACCTACAATGAGCAGTTCTTC. It specifies CASSLNRIGYTYNEQFF.

The table lists this clone with a few counts. This chain connects TRBV7-9 to TRBJ2-1, with 7 bases lining up with TRBD2. V lost 3 bases and J lost 7; bases outside the gene matches: 15. Per germline, CDR1 SEHNR and CDR2 FQNEAQ (reference sequence). The CDR3 is 17 residues long. CDR3 in DNA: TGTGCCAGCAGCTTCGGACCTCTCCGGGACTACCCTAATGAGCAGTTCTTC. Translating it yields CASSFGPLRDYPNEQFF.

CDR3 sequence: CASSQEWYSNEKLFF. The DNA of the CDR3 is TGCGCCAGCAGCCAAGAATGGTACAGTAATGAAAAACTGTTTTTT. The chain combines TRBV4-1 with TRBJ1-4; no clear D. This CDR3 contains 15 residues. V shed 0 bases and J shed 4 bases, with 9 bases lying between them. Germline assignment: CDR1 MGHRA and CDR2 YSYEKL.

This clone was observed a few times. Germline and junction disagree at one end, which may indicate a read error. The chain recombines TRBV6-6 with TRBJ2-3; D call uncertain. The CDR3 has 12 amino acids. The germline V gene encodes CDR1 MNHNY and CDR2 SVGAGI (reference sequence). The CDR3 DNA reads as TGTGCCGGCAGAGGAGACGGAGATACGCAGTATTTT. Amino acids: CAGRGDGDTQYF.